The entry below gives a single T cell receptor beta chain sequence along with its context. Its antigen is currently unknown. This sample is part of a study of regulatory T cells in long-lasting Graves disease. Findings and limits, study-wide: A greater number of public clonotypes (about 2,900) was shared by persistent patients than by new patients (around 970).

Building of the TCR beta libraries involved iRepertoire HTBI primers and Arm-PCR of CDR3 regions. MiXCR, run by TCRdb on the multiplex PCR reads, gives a single entry per CDR3 protein. The sample consists of some 560,000 distinct CDR3 sequences, about 16% of them appearing once. CDR1 is KGHDR and CDR2 is SFDVKD in the germline V gene. V lost 0 bases and J 3 bases, leaving 9 bases between the germline ends. The CDR3 length is 15 residues. As to time point: newly diagnosed GD, antithyroid drugs for less than 3 months. With RNA extracted from PBMCs as input, the TCR library was made. The same data also contributed to another study, on T cells in Graves' hyperthyroidism and ophthalmopathy. That publication notes: Blood also contained most expanded thyroid clonotypes above 0.001.

This material consisted of peripheral blood mononuclear cells (PBMCs), taken at new diagnosis, from a patient treated with antithyroid drugs. The clonotype originates from a woman aged 35-65 years with Graves disease. The chain links TRBV24-1 to TRBJ2-3, with D possibly matching TRBD2 (6 bases). CDR3 protein: CATSDLRRGTDTQYF. In nucleotides, the CDR3 is TGTGCCACCAGTGATTTGCGGCGGGGAACAGATACGCAGTATTTT.